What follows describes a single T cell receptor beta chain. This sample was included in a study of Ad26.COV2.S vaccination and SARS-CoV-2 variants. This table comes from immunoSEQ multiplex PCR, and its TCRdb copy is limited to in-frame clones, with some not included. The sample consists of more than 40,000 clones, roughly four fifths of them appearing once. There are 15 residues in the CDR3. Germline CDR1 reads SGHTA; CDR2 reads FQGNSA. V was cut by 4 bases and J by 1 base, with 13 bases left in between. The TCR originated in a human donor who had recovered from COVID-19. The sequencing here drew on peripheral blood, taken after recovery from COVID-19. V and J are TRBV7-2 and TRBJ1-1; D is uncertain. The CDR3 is CASSSYVMGNTEAFF. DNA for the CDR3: TGTGCCAGCAGCTCTTACGTGATGGGGAACACTGAAGCTTTCTTT.